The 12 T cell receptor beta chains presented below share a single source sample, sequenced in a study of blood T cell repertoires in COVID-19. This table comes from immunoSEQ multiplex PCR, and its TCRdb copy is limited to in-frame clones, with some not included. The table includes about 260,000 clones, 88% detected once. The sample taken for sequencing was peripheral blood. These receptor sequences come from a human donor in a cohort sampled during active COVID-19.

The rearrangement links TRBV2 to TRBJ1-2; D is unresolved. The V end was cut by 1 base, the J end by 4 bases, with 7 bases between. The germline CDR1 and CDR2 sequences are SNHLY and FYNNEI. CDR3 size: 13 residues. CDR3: CASSEESGYGYTF. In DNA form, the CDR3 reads TGTGCCAGCAGTGAAGAGTCGGGCTATGGCTACACCTTC.

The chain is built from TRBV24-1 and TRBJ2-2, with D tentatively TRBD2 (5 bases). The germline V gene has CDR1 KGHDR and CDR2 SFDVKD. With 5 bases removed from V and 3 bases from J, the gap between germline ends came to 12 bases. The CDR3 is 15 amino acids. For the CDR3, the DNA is TGTGCCACCAGTGCAGGCCTGAGGGACACCGGGGAGCTGTTTTTT. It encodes CATSAGLRDTGELFF.

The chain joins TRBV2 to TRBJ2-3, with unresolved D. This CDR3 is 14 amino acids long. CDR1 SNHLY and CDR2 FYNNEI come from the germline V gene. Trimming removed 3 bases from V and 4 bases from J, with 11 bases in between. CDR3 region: CASSESEISDTQYF. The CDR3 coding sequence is TGTGCCAGCAGTGAGAGCGAAATATCAGATACGCAGTATTTT. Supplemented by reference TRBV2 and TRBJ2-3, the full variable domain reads EPEVTQTPSHQVTQMGQEVILRCVPISNHLYFYWYRQILGQKVEFLVSFYNNEISEKSEIFDDQFSVERPDGSNFTLKIRSTKLEDSAMYFCASSESEISDTQYFGPGTRLTVL.

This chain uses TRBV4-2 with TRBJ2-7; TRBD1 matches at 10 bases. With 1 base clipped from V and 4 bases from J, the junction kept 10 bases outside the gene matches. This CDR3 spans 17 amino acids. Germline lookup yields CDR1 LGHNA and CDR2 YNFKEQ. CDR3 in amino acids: CASSQGSQRDRGYEQYF. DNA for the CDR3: TGTGCCAGCAGCCAAGGGTCCCAACGGGACAGGGGTTACGAGCAGTACTTC.

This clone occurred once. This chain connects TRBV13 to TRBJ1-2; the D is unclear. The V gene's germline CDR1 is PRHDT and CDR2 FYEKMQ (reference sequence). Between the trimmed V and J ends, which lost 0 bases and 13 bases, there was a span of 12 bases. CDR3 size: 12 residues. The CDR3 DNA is TGTGCCAGCAGCTTAGGTTCGGTGGTCTGCACCTTC. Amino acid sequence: CASSLGSVVCTF.

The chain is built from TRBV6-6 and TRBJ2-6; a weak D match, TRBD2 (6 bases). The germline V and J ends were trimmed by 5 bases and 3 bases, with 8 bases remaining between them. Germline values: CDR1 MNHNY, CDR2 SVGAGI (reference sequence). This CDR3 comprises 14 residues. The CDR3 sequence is CASSAAGGANVLTF. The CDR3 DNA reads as TGTGCCAGCAGTGCAGCGGGTGGGGCCAACGTCCTGACTTTC.

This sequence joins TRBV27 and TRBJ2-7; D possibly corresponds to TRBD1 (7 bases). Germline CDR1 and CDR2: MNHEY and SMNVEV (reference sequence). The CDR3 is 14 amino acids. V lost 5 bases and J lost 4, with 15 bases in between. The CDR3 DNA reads TGTGCCAGCAGTCGCCGCGGGACAGATTACGAGCAGTACTTC. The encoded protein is CASSRRGTDYEQYF.

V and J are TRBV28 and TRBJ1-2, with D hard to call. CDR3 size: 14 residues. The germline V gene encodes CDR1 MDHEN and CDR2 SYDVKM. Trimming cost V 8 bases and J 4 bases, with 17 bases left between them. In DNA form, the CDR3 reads TGTGCCAGCTACCTGGACGGGGTAAGCTATGGCTACACCTTC. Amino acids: CASYLDGVSYGYTF.

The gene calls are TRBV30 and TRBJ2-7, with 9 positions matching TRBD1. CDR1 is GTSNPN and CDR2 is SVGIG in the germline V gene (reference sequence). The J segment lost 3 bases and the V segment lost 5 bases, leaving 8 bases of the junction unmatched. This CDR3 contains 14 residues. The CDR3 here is CAWETGGKVYEQYF. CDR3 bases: TGTGCCTGGGAAACAGGGGGCAAGGTCTACGAGCAGTACTTC.

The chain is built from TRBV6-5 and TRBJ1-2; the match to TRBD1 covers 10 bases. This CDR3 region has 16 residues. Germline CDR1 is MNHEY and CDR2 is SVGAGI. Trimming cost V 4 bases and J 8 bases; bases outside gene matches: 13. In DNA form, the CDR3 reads TGTGCCAGCAGTTTAACCCCGGGACAGGGGATTGAAGGCTACACCTTC. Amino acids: CASSLTPGQGIEGYTF.

The CDR3 DNA follows: TGTGCCAGCAGCCTAGCGGGGCACAATGAGCAGTTCTTC. Translating gives CASSLAGHNEQFF. This chain uses TRBV14 with TRBJ2-1; TRBD2 matches 8 bases. V trimming: 4 bases; J trimming: 5 bases; junction bases outside the gene matches: 1. Germline values: CDR1 SGHDN, CDR2 FVKESK. The CDR3 is made up of 13 amino acids.

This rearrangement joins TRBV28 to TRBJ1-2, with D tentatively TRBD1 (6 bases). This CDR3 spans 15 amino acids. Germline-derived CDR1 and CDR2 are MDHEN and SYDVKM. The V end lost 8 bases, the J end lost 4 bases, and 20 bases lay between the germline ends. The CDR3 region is CASERGTRGLYGYTF. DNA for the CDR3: TGTGCCAGCGAAAGGGGGACGAGGGGTCTCTATGGCTACACCTTC.